Each of the 2 T cell receptor beta chains below was sequenced from the same sample in a study of graft-versus-host responses after intestinal transplantation. Data came from immunoSEQ multiplex PCR; TCRdb stores just in-frame clones and leaves some out. This repertoire shows some 130,000 clones, roughly 95% found once; its top ten account for more than 2.5%. No antigen has been identified for these receptors. The material was unstimulated CD8+ T cells sorted from spleen or lymph node cells, obtained before intestinal transplant. Receptors were obtained from a human donor who received an intestinal transplant.

The chain has TRBV5-6 and TRBJ1-6, with 7 bases identical to TRBD1. Per the germline V gene, CDR1 is SGHDT and CDR2 is YYEEEE. Germline trimming cut 1 base from V and 8 bases from J; bases unmatched to any gene: 15. CDR3 length: 18 amino acids. The CDR3 here is CASSLHRGSGPFYSPLHF. For the CDR3, the DNA is TGTGCCAGCAGCTTGCACAGGGGATCGGGGCCCTTTTATTCACCCCTCCACTTT.

J is TRBJ1-1 and V is TRBV19; unclear D gene. Trimming removed 5 bases at V and 1 base at J, with 14 bases between. Germline loops: CDR1 LNHDA, CDR2 SQIVND (reference sequence). The CDR3 runs 15 residues. In nucleotides, the CDR3 is TGTGCCAGTAGTTCCTCATCCAGCGCGAACACTGAAGCTTTCTTT. Translated: CASSSSSSANTEAFF.